What follows describes a single T cell receptor (beta chain). The germline V gene encodes CDR1 SGHVS and CDR2 FQNEAQ. The CDR3 is 15 amino acids. V trimming: 5 bases; J trimming: 3 bases; junction bases outside the gene matches: 9. These data come from a study of blood T cell repertoires in COVID-19. Method: immunoSEQ multiplex PCR; TCRdb's copy keeps in-frame clones and lacks some. The data show about 150,000 clones, with around nine tenths seen just once and roughly 0.57% held by the top ten. Sample: peripheral blood. V and J are TRBV7-8 and TRBJ2-7; 8 bases are shared with TRBD1. The sequence came from a man between 60 and 75 years old with COVID-19, enrolled during active disease. CDR3 sequence: CASSGRQGYYYEQYF. The CDR3 DNA sequence: TGTGCCAGCAGCGGACGACAGGGGTACTACTACGAGCAGTACTTC.